This TCR beta chain stems from a study of PD-1 blockade in classical Hodgkin lymphoma. Study-level points and caveats: Complete responders showed a baseline diversity that resembled the diversity of newly diagnosed patients. Undefined causes, possibly disease activity or prior therapy, underlie the repertoire differences. At baseline, newly diagnosed patients reportedly showed less TCR diversity than healthy donors.

V was pared by 3 bases and J by 3 bases, with 12 bases between. Looked up from germline, CDR1 is SQVTM and CDR2 is ANQGSEA. The CDR3 is 13 amino acids. Turning to this clone: Its antigen is still unknown.

With no exception, relapse followed autologous stem cell transplantation in all patients, and brentuximab vedotin exposure varied. Complete response, partial response or progressive disease constituted the best response categories observed. Sequencing used immunoSEQ multiplex PCR; TCRdb keeps in-frame clones, though not all of them. The sample has about 60,000 clones; 90% are singletons. The input for sequencing was peripheral blood mononuclear cells (PBMCs), taken at baseline. This clonotype was sampled from a human donor with classical Hodgkin lymphoma. The J gene is TRBJ2-7, the V gene TRBV29-1; no reliable D call. This chain's CDR3 is CSVDVAGSYEQYF. The CDR3 DNA is TGCAGCGTTGATGTTGCAGGAAGCTACGAGCAGTACTTC.